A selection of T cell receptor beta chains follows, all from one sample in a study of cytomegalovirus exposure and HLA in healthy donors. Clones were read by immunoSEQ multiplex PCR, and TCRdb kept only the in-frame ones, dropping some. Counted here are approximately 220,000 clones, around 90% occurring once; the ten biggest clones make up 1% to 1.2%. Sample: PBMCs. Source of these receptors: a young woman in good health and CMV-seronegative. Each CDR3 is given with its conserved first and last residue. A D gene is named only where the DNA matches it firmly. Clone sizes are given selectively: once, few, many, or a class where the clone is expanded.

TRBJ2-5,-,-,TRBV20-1,CSARSETQYF,TGCAGTGCTAGATCGGAGACCCAGTACTTC
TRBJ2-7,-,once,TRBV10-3,CATGESYEQYF,TGTGCCACAGGGGAATCCTACGAGCAGTACTTC
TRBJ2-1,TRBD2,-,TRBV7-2,CASSSPASGISRNEQFF,TGTGCCAGCAGCTCCCCGGCTAGCGGGATTTCTAGGAATGAGCAGTTCTTC
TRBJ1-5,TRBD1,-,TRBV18,CASSPSRTGGNQPQHF,TGTGCCAGCTCACCTTCACGAACAGGGGGGAATCAGCCCCAGCATTTT
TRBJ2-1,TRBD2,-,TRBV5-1,CASSPGGDNEQFF,TGCGCCAGCAGCCCGGGAGGGGACAATGAGCAGTTCTTC
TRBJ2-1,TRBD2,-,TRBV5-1,CASSLVGGSYNEQFF,TGCGCCAGCAGCTTGGTAGGCGGGAGCTACAATGAGCAGTTCTTC
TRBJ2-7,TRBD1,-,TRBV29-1,CSVEVDRGGYEQYF,TGCAGCGTTGAAGTAGACAGGGGGGGCTACGAGCAGTACTTC
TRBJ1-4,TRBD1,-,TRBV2,CASSEALGRGEKLFF,TGTGCCAGCAGTGAAGCGCTAGGCAGGGGGGAAAAACTGTTTTTT
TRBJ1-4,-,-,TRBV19,CASSPGTLGNEKLFF,TGTGCCAGTAGTCCCGGGACTCTTGGAAATGAAAAACTGTTTTTT
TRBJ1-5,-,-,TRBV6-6,CASSYPRSNQPQHF,TGTGCCAGCAGTTACCCTCGGAGCAATCAGCCCCAGCATTTT
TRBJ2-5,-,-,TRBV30,CAGGGEETQYF,TGTGCCGGAGGGGGGGAAGAGACCCAGTACTTC
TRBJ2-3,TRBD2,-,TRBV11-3,CASSSPGSGIWEDTQYF,TGTGCCAGCAGTTCTCCCGGTAGCGGGATTTGGGAAGATACGCAGTATTTT
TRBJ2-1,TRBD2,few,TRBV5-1,CASSLAFAGGRWNEQFF,TGCGCCAGCAGCTTGGCCTTCGCGGGAGGCCGTTGGAATGAGCAGTTCTTC
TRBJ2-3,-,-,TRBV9,CASSASRSTKPTDTQYF,TGTGCCAGCAGCGCAAGTCGTTCAACAAAACCCACAGATACGCAGTATTTT
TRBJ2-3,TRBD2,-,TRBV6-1,CASSETSGRPTDTQYF,TGTGCCAGCAGTGAAACTAGCGGGAGGCCCACAGATACGCAGTATTTT
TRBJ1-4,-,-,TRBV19,CASTGMYEKLFF,TGTGCCAGCACAGGGATGTATGAAAAACTGTTTTTT
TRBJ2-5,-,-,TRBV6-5,CASSYPGDRETQYF,TGTGCCAGCAGTTACCCTGGAGACCGAGAGACCCAGTACTTC
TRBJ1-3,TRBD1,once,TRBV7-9,CASSFGDSRSGNTIYF,TGTGCCAGCAGCTTCGGGGACAGCCGATCTGGAAACACCATATATTTT
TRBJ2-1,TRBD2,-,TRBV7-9,CASSLVAGGDYNEQFF,TGTGCCAGCAGCCTTGTAGCGGGAGGGGACTACAATGAGCAGTTCTTC
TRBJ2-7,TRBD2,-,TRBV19,CASGRRGVYEQYF,TGTGCCAGTGGGCGACGGGGGGTCTACGAGCAGTACTTC
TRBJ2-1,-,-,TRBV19,CASSHSRNNEQFF,TGTGCCAGTAGTCATTCGAGAAACAATGAGCAGTTCTTC
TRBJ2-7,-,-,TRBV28,CASSPGQSSYEQYF,TGTGCCAGCAGCCCCGGACAGAGCTCCTACGAGCAGTACTTC
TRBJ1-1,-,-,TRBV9,CASTPSGNTEAFF,TGTGCCAGCACCCCGTCCGGGAACACTGAAGCTTTCTTT
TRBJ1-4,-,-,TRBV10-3,CAISESGGLVREKLFF,TGTGCCATCAGTGAGTCAGGAGGTCTGGTTCGAGAAAAACTGTTTTTT
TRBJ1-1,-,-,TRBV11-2,CATGQLNTEAFF,TGTGCCACAGGACAGCTGAACACTGAAGCTTTCTTT
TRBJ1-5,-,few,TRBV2,CASSEWAGHQPQHF,TGTGCCAGCAGTGAATGGGCAGGGCATCAGCCCCAGCATTTT
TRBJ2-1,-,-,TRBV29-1,CSVPGTRYNEQFF,TGCAGCGTTCCGGGGACACGTTACAATGAGCAGTTCTTC
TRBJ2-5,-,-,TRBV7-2,CASSLYGGQETQYF,TGTGCCAGCAGCTTATATGGGGGGCAAGAGACCCAGTACTTC
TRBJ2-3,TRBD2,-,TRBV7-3,CASSPRLAGADTQYF,TGTGCCAGCAGCCCAAGACTAGCGGGAGCAGATACGCAGTATTTT
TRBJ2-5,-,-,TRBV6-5,CASSYGGETQYF,TGTGCCAGCAGTTACGGCGGGGAGACCCAGTACTTC
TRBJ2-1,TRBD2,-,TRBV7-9,CASSGSGSRYNEQFF,TGTGCCAGCAGCGGGAGCGGGAGTAGATACAATGAGCAGTTCTTC
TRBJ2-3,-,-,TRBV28,CASRAIFPTDTQYF,TGTGCCAGCAGGGCCATATTCCCCACAGATACGCAGTATTTT
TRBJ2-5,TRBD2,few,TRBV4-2,CASSQESAGGQETQYF,TGTGCCAGCAGCCAAGAATCGGCGGGAGGTCAGGAGACCCAGTACTTC
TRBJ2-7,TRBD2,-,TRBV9,CASSSGLAGSYEQYF,TGTGCCAGCAGCTCGGGCCTAGCGGGGTCCTACGAGCAGTACTTC
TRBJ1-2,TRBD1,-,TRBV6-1,CASRVTGTGVYGYTF,TGTGCCAGCCGCGTTACCGGGACAGGGGTTTATGGCTACACCTTC